The present entry profiles one T cell receptor beta chain with its context. The record originates from a study of blood T cell repertoires in COVID-19. Background on the study: Researchers got acute and convalescent COVID-19 samples from the United States, Italy and Spain. Sources were T cells, B-cell-depleted T cells, or PBMCs; the material itself was cDNA or gDNA.

Authors' methods: For nucleated cells, counts were estimated from reference gene primer amplification. Only in-frame clones appear in the TCRdb table, and some are missing; sequencing was by immunoSEQ multiplex PCR. V and J calls and clone size follow that table, whereas D and trimming were derived from the DNA. This table holds nearly 65,000 clones, about 80% found once. Germline lookup yields CDR1 GTSNPN and CDR2 SVGIG (reference sequence). This CDR3 has 14 residues. Trimming removed 3 bases at V and 8 bases at J, with 17 bases between. The sequenced material came from peripheral blood. The receptor comes from a human donor in a cohort sampled during active COVID-19. The V gene is TRBV30, the J gene TRBJ2-4; possible D gene TRBD2, 7 bases. CDR3 sequence (DNA): TGTGCCTGGAGCTATAGGGGGGGAAACCACATTCAGTACTTC. Residues: CAWSYRGGNHIQYF.